This TCR beta chain was recorded in a study of low-dose radiotherapy and immunotherapy resistance in tumors. TRAV and TRBV primers primed cDNA for both TCRalpha and TCRbeta. With a V-primer adapter and a constant-region primer, TCRs were amplified for 20 to 25 PCR cycles. Isolated mRNA was amplified by in vitro transcription. In TCRdb, the reads were re-called with MiXCR into one record per CDR3 protein. This sample has under 95,000 distinct CDR3 sequences, with over 15% found just once. This clonotype was observed many times. Time point specified: after trial treatment. Documented treatment: LDRT plus nivolumab, ipilimumab, low-dose cyclophosphamide and aspirin (RACIN trial). The CDR3 runs to 14 residues. V dropped 4 bases and J dropped 4 bases, with 17 bases sitting between them. CDR1 SQVTM and CDR2 ANQGSEA come from the germline V gene.

The chain combines TRBV29-1 with TRBJ2-7, with D perhaps matching TRBD2 (7 bases). The material was PBMCs, obtained after low-dose radiotherapy plus immunotherapy. The TCR was taken from a male donor with prostate cancer. The CDR3 coding sequence is TGCAGCGTTGTGGGAGGGAAGGGGGGATACGAGCAGTACTTC. Protein sequence: CSVVGGKGGYEQYF.